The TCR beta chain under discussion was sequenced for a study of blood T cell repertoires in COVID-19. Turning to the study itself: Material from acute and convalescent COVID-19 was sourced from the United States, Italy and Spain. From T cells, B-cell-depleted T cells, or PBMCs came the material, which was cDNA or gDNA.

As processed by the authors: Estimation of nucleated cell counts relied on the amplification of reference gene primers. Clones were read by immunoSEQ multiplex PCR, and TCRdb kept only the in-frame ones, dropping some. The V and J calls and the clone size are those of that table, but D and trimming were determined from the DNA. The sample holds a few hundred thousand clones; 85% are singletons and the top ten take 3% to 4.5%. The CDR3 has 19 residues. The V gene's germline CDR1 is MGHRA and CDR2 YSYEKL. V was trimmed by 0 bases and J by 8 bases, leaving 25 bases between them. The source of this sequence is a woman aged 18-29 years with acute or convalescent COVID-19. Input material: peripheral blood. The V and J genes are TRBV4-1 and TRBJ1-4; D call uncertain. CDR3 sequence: CASSQELSQVAGGREKLFF. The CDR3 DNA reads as TGCGCCAGCAGCCAAGAATTAAGTCAAGTGGCGGGTGGTAGGGAAAAACTGTTTTTT.